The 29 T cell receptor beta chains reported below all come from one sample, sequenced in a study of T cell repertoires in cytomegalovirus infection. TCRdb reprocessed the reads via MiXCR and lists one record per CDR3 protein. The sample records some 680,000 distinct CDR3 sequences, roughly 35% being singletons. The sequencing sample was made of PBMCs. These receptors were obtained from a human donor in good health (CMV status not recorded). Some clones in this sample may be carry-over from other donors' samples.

The CDR3 loop is CASSLQRSRPYEQYF. DNA of the CDR3: TGTGCCAGCAGTCTCCAGCGGTCAAGGCCCTACGAGCAGTACTTC. The rearrangement joins TRBV28 to TRBJ2-7; possibly TRBD2 for D (5 bases). Germline V gene lookup returns CDR1 MDHEN and CDR2 SYDVKM. V gave up 5 bases and J gave up 2 bases, with 16 bases separating them. The CDR3 length is 15 residues.

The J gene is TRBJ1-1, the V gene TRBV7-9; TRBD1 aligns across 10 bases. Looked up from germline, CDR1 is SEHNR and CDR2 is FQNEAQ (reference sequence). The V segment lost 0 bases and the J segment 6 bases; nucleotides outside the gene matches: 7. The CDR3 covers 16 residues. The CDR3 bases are TGTGCCAGCAGCTTAGCCCTCACGACAGGGGGCCCTGAAGCTTTCTTT. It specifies CASSLALTTGGPEAFF.

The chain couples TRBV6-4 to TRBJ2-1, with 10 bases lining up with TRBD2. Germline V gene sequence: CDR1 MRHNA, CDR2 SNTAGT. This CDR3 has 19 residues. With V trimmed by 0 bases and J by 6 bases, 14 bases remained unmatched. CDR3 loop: CASSDSLFEGLAPSNEQFF. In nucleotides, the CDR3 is TGTGCCAGCAGTGACTCTCTGTTTGAGGGACTAGCGCCGAGCAATGAGCAGTTCTTC.

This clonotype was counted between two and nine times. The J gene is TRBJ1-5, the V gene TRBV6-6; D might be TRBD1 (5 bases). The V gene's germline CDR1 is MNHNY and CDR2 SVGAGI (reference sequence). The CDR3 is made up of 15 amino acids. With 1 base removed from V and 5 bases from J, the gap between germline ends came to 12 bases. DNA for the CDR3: TGTGCCAGCAGTTACTTGTCAGGGAGTGATCAGCCCCAGCATTTT. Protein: CASSYLSGSDQPQHF.

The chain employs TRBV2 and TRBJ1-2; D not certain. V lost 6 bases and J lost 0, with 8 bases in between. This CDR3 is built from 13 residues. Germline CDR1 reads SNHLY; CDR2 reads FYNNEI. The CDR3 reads CASRVRPNYGYTF. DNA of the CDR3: TGTGCCAGCAGGGTCAGACCTAACTATGGCTACACCTTC.

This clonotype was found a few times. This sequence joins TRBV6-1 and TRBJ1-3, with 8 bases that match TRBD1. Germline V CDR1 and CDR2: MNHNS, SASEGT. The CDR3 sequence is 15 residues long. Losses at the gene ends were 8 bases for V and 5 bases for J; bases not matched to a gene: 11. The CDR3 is CASDNAWTGRNTIYF. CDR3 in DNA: TGTGCCAGCGATAATGCCTGGACAGGGCGAAACACCATATATTTT.

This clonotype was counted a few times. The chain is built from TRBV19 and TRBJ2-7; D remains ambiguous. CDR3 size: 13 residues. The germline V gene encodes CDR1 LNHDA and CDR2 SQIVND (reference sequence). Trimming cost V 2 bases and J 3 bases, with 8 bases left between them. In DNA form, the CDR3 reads TGTGCCAGTAGTATACGGCAGATCTACGAGCAGTACTTC. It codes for CASSIRQIYEQYF.

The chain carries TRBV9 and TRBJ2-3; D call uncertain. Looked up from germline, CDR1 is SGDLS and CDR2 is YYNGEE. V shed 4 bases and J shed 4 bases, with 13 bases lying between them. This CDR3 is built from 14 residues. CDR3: CASSSTPFPDTQYF. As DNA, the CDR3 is TGTGCCAGCAGCTCAACCCCCTTTCCAGATACGCAGTATTTT.

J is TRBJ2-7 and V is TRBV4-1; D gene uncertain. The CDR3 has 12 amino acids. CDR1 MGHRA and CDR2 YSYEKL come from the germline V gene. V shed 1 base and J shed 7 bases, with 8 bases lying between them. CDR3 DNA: TGCGCCAGCAGCCAAGCGGTAGATGAGCAGTACTTC. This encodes CASSQAVDEQYF.

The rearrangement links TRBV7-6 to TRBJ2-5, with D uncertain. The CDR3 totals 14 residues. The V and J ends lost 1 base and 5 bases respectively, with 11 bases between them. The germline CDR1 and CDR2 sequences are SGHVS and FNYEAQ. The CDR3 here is CASSLGGFGETQYF. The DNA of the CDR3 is TGTGCCAGCAGCTTAGGAGGCTTCGGGGAGACCCAGTACTTC.

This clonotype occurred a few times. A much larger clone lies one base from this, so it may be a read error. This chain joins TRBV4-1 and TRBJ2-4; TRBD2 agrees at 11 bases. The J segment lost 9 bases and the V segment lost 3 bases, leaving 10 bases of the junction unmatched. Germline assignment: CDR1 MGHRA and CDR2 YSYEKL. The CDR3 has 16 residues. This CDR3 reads CASSQTLAGVQSIQYF. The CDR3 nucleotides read TGCGCCAGCAGCCAGACACTAGCGGGAGTCCAAAGCATTCAGTACTTC.

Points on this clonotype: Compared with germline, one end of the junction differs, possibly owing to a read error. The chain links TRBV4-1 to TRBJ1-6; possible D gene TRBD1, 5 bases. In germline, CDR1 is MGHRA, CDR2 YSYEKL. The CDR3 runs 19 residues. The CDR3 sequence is CASRQGSRAMESVGEALHF. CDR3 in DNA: TGCGCCAGCCGCCAAGGGAGCAGGGCCATGGAAAGCGTGGGAGAAGCCCTCCACTTT.

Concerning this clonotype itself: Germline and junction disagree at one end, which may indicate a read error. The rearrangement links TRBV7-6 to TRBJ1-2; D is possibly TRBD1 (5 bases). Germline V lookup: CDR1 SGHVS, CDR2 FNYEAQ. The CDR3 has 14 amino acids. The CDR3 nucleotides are TGTGCTAGCAGCACAGGCCTACTTCCCTATGGCTACACCTTC. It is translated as CASSTGLLPYGYTF. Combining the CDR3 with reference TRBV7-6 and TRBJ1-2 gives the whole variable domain GAGVSQSPRYKVTKRGQDVALRCDPISGHVSLYWYRQALGQGPEFLTYFNYEAQQDKSGLPNDRFSAERPEGSISTLTIQRTEQRDSAMYRCASSTGLLPYGYTFGSGTRLTVV.

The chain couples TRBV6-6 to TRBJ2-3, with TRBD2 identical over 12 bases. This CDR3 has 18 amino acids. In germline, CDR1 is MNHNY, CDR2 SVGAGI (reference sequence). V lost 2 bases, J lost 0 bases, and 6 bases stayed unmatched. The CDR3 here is CASSYGLAGFFSTDTQYF. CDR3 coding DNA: TGTGCCAGCAGTTACGGACTAGCGGGATTCTTTAGCACAGATACGCAGTATTTT.

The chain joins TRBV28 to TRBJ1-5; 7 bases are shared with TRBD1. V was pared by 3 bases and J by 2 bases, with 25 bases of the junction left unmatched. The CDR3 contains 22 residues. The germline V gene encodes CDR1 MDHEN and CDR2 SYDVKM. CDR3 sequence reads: CASSFPPVVPGQYFHGNQPQHF. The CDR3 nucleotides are TGTGCCAGCAGTTTTCCCCCTGTGGTTCCGGGACAGTATTTTCATGGCAATCAGCCCCAGCATTTT.

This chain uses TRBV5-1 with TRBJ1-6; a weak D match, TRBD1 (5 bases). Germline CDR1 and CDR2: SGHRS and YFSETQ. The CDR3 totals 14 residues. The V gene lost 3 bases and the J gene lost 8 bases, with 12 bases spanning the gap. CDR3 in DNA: TGCGCCAGCAGCTCGGGACGGGGCGATTCACCCCTCCACTTT. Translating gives CASSSGRGDSPLHF.

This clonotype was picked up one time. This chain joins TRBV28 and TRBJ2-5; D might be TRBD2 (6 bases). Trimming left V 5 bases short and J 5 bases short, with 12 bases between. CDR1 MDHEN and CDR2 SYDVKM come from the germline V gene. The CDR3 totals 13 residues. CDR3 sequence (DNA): TGTGCCAGCAGTGTGGGAGGAGCTGAGACCCAGTACTTC. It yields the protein CASSVGGAETQYF.

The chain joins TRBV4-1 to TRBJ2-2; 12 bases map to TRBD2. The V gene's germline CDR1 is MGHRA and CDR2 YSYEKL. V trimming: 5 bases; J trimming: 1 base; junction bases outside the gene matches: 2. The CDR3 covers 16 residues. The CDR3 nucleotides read TGCGCCAGCAGCTCGACTAGCGGGGGGAACACCGGGGAGCTGTTTTTT. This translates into CASSSTSGGNTGELFF.

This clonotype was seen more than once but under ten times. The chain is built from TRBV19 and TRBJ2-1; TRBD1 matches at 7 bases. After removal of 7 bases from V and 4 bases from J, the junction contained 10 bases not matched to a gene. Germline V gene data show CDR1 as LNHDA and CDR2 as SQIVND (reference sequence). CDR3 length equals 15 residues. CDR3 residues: CASTGWGTEYNEQFF. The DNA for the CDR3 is TGTGCCAGTACCGGCTGGGGGACAGAATACAATGAGCAGTTCTTC. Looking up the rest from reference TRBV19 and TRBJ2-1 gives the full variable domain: DGGITQSPKYLFRKEGQNVTLSCEQNLNHDAMYWYRQDPGQGLRLIYYSQIVNDFQKGDIAEGYSVSREKKESFPLTVTSAQKNPTAFYLCASTGWGTEYNEQFFGPGTRLTVL.

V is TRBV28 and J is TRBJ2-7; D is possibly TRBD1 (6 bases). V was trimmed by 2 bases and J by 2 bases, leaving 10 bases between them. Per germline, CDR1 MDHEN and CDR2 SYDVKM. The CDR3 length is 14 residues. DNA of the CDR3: TGTGCCAGCAGTTTAACCAGGGGCACCTACGAGCAGTACTTC. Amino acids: CASSLTRGTYEQYF.

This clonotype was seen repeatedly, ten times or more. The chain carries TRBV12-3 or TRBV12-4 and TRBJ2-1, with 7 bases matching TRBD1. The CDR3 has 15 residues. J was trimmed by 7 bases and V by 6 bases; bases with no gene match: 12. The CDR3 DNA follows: TGTGCCAGCAGCCTGGGTTACAGGGGCGGGAATGAGCAGTTCTTC. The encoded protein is CASSLGYRGGNEQFF.

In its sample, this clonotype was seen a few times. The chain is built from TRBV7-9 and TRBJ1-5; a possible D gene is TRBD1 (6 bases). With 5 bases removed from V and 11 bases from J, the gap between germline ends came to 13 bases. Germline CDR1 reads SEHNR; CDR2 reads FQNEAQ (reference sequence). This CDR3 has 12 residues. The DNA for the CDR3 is TGTGCCAGCAGCCTGGGGGCCCGTACCCAGCATTTT. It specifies CASSLGARTQHF.

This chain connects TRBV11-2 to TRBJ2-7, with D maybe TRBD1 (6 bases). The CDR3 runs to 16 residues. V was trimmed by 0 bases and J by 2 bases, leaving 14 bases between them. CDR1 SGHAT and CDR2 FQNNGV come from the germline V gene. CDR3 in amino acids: CASSLESGTRTYEQYF. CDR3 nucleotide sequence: TGTGCCAGCAGCTTAGAGTCCGGGACACGGACCTACGAGCAGTACTTC.

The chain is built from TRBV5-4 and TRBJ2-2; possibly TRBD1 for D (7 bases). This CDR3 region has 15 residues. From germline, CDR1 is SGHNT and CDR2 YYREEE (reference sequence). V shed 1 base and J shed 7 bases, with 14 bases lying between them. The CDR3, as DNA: TGTGCCAGCAGCTTGCCCTCCAGGGGGGACGGGGAGCTGTTTTTT. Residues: CASSLPSRGDGELFF. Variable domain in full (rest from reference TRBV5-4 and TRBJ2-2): ETGVTQSPTHLIKTRGQQVTLRCSSQSGHNTVSWYQQALGQGPQFIFQYYREEENGRGNFPPRFSGLQFPNYSSELNVNALELDDSALYLCASSLPSRGDGELFFGEGSRLTVL.

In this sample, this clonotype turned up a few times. The CDR3 nucleotides are TGCGCCAGCAGCCAAGTTCTTAGCCTTAGCGGGGGCTTCTACGAGCAGTACTTC. It yields the protein CASSQVLSLSGGFYEQYF. The chain is built from TRBV4-1 and TRBJ2-7, with 9 bases aligning to TRBD2. CDR3 size: 18 residues. With 1 base clipped from V and 3 bases from J, the junction kept 13 bases outside the gene matches. Germline assignment: CDR1 MGHRA and CDR2 YSYEKL.

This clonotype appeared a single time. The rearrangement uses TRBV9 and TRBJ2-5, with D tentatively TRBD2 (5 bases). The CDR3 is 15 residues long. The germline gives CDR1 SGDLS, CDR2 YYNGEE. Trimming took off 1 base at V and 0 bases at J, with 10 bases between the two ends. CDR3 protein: CASSVRGSYQETQYF. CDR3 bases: TGTGCCAGCAGCGTAAGAGGGAGCTACCAAGAGACCCAGTACTTC.

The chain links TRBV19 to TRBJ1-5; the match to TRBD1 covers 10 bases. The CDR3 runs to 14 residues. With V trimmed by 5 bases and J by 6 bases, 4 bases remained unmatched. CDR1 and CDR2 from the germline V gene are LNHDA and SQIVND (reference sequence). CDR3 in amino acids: CASSAGTGVQPQHF. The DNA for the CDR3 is TGTGCCAGTAGTGCCGGGACAGGGGTTCAGCCCCAGCATTTT.

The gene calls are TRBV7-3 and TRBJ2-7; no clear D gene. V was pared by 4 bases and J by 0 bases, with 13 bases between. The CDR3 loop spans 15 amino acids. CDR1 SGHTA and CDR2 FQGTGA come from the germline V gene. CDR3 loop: CASSSIRASSYEQYF. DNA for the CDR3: TGTGCCAGCAGCTCGATTAGGGCCAGCTCCTACGAGCAGTACTTC. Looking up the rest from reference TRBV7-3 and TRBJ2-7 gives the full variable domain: GAGVSQTPSNKVTEKGKYVELRCDPISGHTALYWYRQSLGQGPEFLIYFQGTGAADDSGLPNDRFFAVRPEGSVSTLKIQRTERGDSAVYLCASSSIRASSYEQYFGPGTRLTVT.

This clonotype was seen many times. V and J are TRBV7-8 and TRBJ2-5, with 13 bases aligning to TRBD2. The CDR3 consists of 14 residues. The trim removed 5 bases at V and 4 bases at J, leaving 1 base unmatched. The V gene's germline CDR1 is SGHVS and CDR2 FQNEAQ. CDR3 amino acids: CASSRTSGGETQYF. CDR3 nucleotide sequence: TGTGCCAGCAGCCGGACTAGCGGGGGAGAGACCCAGTACTTC.